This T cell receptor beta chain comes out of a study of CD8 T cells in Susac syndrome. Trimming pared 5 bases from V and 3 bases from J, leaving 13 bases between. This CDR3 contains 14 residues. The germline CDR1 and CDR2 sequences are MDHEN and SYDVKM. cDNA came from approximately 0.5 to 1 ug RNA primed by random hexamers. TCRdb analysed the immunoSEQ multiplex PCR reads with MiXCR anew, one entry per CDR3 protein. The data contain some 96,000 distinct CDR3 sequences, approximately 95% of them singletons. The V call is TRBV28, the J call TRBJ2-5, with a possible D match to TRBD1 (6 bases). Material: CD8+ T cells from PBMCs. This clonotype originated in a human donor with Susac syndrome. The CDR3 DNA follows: TGTGCCAGCAGTAGGCCGACAGGTGAAGAGACCCAGTACTTC. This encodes CASSRPTGEETQYF.